This entry lists 13 T cell receptor beta chains sequenced from one sample in a study of cytomegalovirus exposure and HLA in healthy donors. The PCR made use of 60 Vbeta and 13 Jbeta primers. Assay used: immunoSEQ multiplex PCR; TCRdb lists only in-frame clones, some missing. The sample lists about 200,000 clones, 82% seen once, with 2.7% in the top ten. The sample comprised PBMCs. Receptors were obtained from a middle-aged woman in good health and CMV-seronegative.

This clone was picked up one time. The genes are TRBV28 and TRBJ1-1, with D possibly matching TRBD1 (5 bases). Deletions cut 2 bases from V and 9 bases from J, with 7 bases between. Germline CDR1 MDHEN, CDR2 SYDVKM. This CDR3 comprises 11 residues. In nucleotides, the CDR3 is TGTGCCAGCAGTTTAGACAGACAAGCTTTCTTT. Translated: CASSLDRQAFF.

CDR3 region: CASSWGDNYEQYF. The CDR3 bases are TGTGCCAGCAGCTGGGGGGATAACTACGAGCAGTACTTC. This chain connects TRBV5-4 to TRBJ2-7, with a weak D call TRBD2 (6 bases). From germline, CDR1 is SGHNT and CDR2 YYREEE (reference sequence). Trimming left V 3 bases short and J 3 bases short, with 10 bases between. CDR3 length: 13 amino acids.

This clone was counted a single time. The rearrangement links TRBV10-3 to TRBJ1-1; TRBD1 is a possible D gene (5 bases). The CDR3 runs 13 residues. The V end was cut by 2 bases, the J end by 3 bases, with 7 bases between. Germline V gene sequence: CDR1 ENHRY, CDR2 SYGVKD. CDR3 sequence: CAISEGTDTEAFF. CDR3 coding DNA: TGTGCCATCAGTGAGGGGACTGACACTGAAGCTTTCTTT.

The chain couples TRBV9 to TRBJ2-5; the D gene is possibly TRBD2 (7 bases). The CDR3 runs 15 residues. V lost 4 bases, J lost 5 bases, and 18 bases lay in between. Germline V lookup: CDR1 SGDLS, CDR2 YYNGEE. The CDR3 nucleotides are TGTGCCAGCAGCCCAGGGACCGCGGGGGCCGAGACCCAGTACTTC. It specifies CASSPGTAGAETQYF.

Details on this clone: This sample includes further DNA sequences coding for the same CDR3. CDR3 coding DNA: TGTGCCAGCAGTTTAGGGGCTTCCTACGAGCAGTACTTC. It translates to CASSLGASYEQYF. This chain connects TRBV27 to TRBJ2-7, with D perhaps matching TRBD1 (5 bases). The ends were cut back, 2 bases at V and 1 base at J, with 6 bases in the middle. The germline gives CDR1 MNHEY, CDR2 SMNVEV (reference sequence). The CDR3 is 13 residues long.

The V and J genes are TRBV7-9 and TRBJ1-2; TRBD1 matches 8 bases. The CDR3 length is 15 residues. Germline assignment: CDR1 SEHNR and CDR2 FQNEAQ (reference sequence). J gave up 6 bases and V 4 bases, and 10 bases lay outside the gene matches. In DNA form, the CDR3 reads TGTGCCAGCAGCTCCTCCGGGGACAGGTGGAATGGCTACACCTTC. Amino acid sequence: CASSSSGDRWNGYTF.

This clone has just a few counts. The V and J genes are TRBV9 and TRBJ2-5; TRBD1 might be the D (6 bases). Trimming took 0 bases from V and 4 from J, leaving 10 bases between them. CDR3 length: 14 residues. Germline V gives CDR1 SGDLS, CDR2 YYNGEE. Written as DNA, the CDR3 is TGTGCCAGCAGCGTAGACAGGGTAGGAGAGACCCAGTACTTC. Encoded protein: CASSVDRVGETQYF.

This clone was observed a handful of times. The gene calls are TRBV2 and TRBJ2-1, with 15 bases lining up with TRBD2. V lost 6 bases, J lost 8 bases, and 2 bases stayed unmatched. The CDR3 has 14 amino acids. Germline loops: CDR1 SNHLY, CDR2 FYNNEI. The CDR3 nucleotides are TGTGCCAGCAGGGGACTAGCGGGAGGTCATGAGCAGTTCTTC. This gives the protein CASRGLAGGHEQFF.

V usage is TRBV9 and J usage is TRBJ2-7; 9 nucleotides line up with TRBD2. Germline V gene data show CDR1 as SGDLS and CDR2 as YYNGEE. The V segment lost 3 bases and the J segment 1 base; nucleotides outside the gene matches: 5. The CDR3 runs to 15 residues. The CDR3 DNA follows: TGTGCCAGCAGCGCGACTAGCGGCCCTTCCTACGAGCAGTACTTC. Protein product: CASSATSGPSYEQYF.

This chain connects TRBV2 to TRBJ2-2, with D maybe TRBD2 (6 bases). Germline CDR1 is SNHLY and CDR2 is FYNNEI. CDR3 length: 14 residues. V lost 9 bases and J lost 1, with 12 bases in between. CDR3 coding DNA: TGTGCCAGTTATCGGGACTGGAACACCGGGGAGCTGTTTTTT. Translation: CASYRDWNTGELFF.

V gene TRBV10-1 combines with J gene TRBJ2-2; a weak D match, TRBD1 (6 bases). The CDR3 covers 13 residues. Between the trimmed V and J ends, which lost 6 bases and 4 bases, there was a span of 9 bases. The germline CDR1 and CDR2 sequences are WNHNN and SYGVQD (reference sequence). The CDR3 reads CASRQGFTGELFF. CDR3 DNA: TGCGCCAGCAGACAGGGTTTCACCGGGGAGCTGTTTTTT.

The chain recombines TRBV11-3 with TRBJ2-2; D remains unclear. This CDR3 is built from 13 residues. The V end lost 5 bases, the J end lost 4 bases, and 8 bases lay between the germline ends. Germline V CDR1 and CDR2: SGHNT, YENEEA. CDR3 in amino acids: CASSQESTGELFF. CDR3 nucleotides: TGTGCCAGCAGCCAAGAGAGCACCGGGGAGCTGTTTTTT.

In DNA form, the CDR3 reads TGTGCCAGCAGCTTAGGCGACTATATTACTAGCACAGATACGCAGTATTTT. Amino acid sequence: CASSLGDYITSTDTQYF. This chain joins TRBV7-8 and TRBJ2-3; D possibly corresponds to TRBD2 (5 bases). Deletions cut 1 base from V and 0 bases from J, with 14 bases between. The CDR3 has 17 residues. CDR1 is SGHVS, CDR2 FQNEAQ, per germline.